This entry describes one TCR beta chain. The entry originates in a study of blood T cell repertoires in COVID-19. Study-level information: Acute and convalescent COVID-19 samples came from the United States, Italy and Spain. PBMCs, B-cell-depleted T cells, or T cells provided the cDNA or gDNA that made up the material.

This CDR3 is built from 15 residues. The germline CDR1 and CDR2 sequences are LGHNT and FRNRAP. V was pared by 2 bases and J by 0 bases, with 11 bases between. Original processing notes: Reference gene primer amplification in the assay estimated nucleated cell counts. Data came from immunoSEQ multiplex PCR; TCRdb stores just in-frame clones and leaves some out. D and trimming come from the DNA, and the V and J calls and clone size come from that table. The sample lists about 140,000 clones; about 86% were seen once. The chain has TRBV12-5 and TRBJ2-7, with D possibly being TRBD1 (6 bases). The sequence was collected from a woman aged 55-69 years with acute or convalescent COVID-19. The sample was peripheral blood. DNA of the CDR3: TGTGCTAGTGGTTTGTTTACAGGGATCTCCTACGAGCAGTACTTC. Translated, it gives CASGLFTGISYEQYF.